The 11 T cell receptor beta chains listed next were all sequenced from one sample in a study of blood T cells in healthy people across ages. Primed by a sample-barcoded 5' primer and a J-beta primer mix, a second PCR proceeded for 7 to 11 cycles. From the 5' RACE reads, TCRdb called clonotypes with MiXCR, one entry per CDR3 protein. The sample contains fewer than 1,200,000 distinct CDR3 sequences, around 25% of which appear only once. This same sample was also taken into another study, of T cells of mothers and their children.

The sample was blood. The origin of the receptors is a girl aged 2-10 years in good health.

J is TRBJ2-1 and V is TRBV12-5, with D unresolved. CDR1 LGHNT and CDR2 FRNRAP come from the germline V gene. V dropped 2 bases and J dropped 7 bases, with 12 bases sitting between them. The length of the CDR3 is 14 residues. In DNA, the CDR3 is TGTGCTAGTGGTTTGTCATCATCCAGGAATGAGCAGTTCTTC. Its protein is CASGLSSSRNEQFF.

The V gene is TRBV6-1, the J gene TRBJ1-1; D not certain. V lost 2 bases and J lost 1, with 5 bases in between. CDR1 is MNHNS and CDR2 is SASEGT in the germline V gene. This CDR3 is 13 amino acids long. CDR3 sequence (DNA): TGTGCCAGCAGTGAAATGGGGAACACTGAAGCTTTCTTT. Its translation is CASSEMGNTEAFF.

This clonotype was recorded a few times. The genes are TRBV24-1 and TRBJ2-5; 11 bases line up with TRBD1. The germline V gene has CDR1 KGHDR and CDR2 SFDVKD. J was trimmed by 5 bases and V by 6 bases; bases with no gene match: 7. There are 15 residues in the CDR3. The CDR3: CATSPGQGGLETQYF. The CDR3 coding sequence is TGTGCCACCAGTCCGGGACAGGGGGGGTTGGAGACCCAGTACTTC.

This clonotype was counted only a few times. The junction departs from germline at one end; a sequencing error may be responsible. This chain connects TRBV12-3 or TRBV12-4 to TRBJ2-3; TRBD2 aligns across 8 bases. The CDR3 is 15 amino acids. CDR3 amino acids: CASTIVAGRTDTRYF. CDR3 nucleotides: TGTGCCAGCACCATCGTAGCGGGGCGCACAGATACGCGGTATTTT.

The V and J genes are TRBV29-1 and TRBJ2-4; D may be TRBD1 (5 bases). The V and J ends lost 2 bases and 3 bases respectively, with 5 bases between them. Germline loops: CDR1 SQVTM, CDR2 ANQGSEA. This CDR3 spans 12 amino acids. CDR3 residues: CSVETGKNIQYF. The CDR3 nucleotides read TGCAGCGTTGAAACAGGCAAAAACATTCAGTACTTC.

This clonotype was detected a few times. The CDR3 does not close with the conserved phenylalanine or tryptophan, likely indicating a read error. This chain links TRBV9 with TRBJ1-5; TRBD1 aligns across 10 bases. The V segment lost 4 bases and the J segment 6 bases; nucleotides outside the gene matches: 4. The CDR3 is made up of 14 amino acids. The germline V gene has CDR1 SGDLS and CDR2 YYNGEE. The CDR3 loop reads CASSSDRGTQPQHS. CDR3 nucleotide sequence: TGTGCCAGCAGCTCGGACAGGGGGACTCAGCCCCAGCATTCT.

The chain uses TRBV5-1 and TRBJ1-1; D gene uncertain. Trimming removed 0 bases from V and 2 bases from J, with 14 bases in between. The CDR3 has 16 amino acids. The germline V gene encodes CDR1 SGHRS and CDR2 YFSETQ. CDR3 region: CASSLAAGRINTEAFF. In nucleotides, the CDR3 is TGCGCCAGCAGCTTGGCCGCAGGAAGAATCAACACTGAAGCTTTCTTT.

Here the CDR3 DNA reads TGTGCCACCAGCGGCGGACAGGGGGCTGAGACCCAGTACTTC. Amino acids: CATSGGQGAETQYF. The V gene is TRBV15, the J gene TRBJ2-5, with 11 bases lining up with TRBD1. V was clipped by 5 bases and J by 5 bases; unmatched bases: 4. CDR1 and CDR2 from the germline V gene are LNHNV and YYDKDF (reference sequence). This CDR3 spans 14 amino acids.

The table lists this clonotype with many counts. The chain's CDR3 is CASSLYRDLSPEAFF. The CDR3 nucleotides are TGTGCCAGCAGCTTATACAGGGACCTCAGCCCTGAAGCTTTCTTT. The chain employs TRBV11-1 and TRBJ1-1; weak D call: TRBD1 (6 bases). The V end was cut by 2 bases, the J end by 6 bases, with 16 bases between. This CDR3 has 15 residues. Germline V gene data show CDR1 as SGHAT and CDR2 as FQDESV (reference sequence).

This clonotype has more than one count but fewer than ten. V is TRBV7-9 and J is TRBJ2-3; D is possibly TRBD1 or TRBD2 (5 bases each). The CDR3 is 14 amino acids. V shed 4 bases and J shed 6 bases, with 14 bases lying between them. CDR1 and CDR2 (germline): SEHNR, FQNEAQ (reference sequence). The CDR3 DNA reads TGTGCCAGCAGCTCTTCCAGGGAGCGGGATACGCAGTATTTT. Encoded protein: CASSSSRERDTQYF. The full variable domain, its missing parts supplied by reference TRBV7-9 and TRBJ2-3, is DTGVSQNPRHKITKRGQNVTFRCDPISEHNRLYWYRQTLGQGPEFLTYFQNEAQLEKSRLLSDRFSAERPKGSFSTLEIQRTEQGDSAMYLCASSSSRERDTQYFGPGTRLTVL.

In nucleotides, the CDR3 is TGCAGTGCTAGGTCCCGGGTAGGACAGGGTTTCGATGAGCAGTTCTTC. Amino acids: CSARSRVGQGFDEQFF. This rearrangement joins TRBV20-1 to TRBJ2-1; 8 bases are shared with TRBD1. CDR1 is DFQATT and CDR2 is SNEGSKA in the germline V gene (reference sequence). This CDR3 has 16 amino acids. V was pared by 3 bases and J by 8 bases, with 15 bases of the junction left unmatched.